The present entry profiles one T cell receptor (beta chain) with its context. Its cognate antigen is unknown. The sample is drawn from a study of T cells in localized non-small cell lung cancer. General study findings and limits: Adjacent lung tissue had a median about 57 of the top 100 clones found in the tumor.

Profiled with immunoSEQ multiplex PCR; TCRdb holds only in-frame clones, not every one. The sample lists 55,000 to 65,000 clones, just over 90% occurring once. The CDR3 totals 13 residues. Deletions cut 1 base from V and 11 bases from J, with 14 bases between. Germline V CDR1 and CDR2: MNHNS, SASEGT. The clonotype was recovered from a man between 40 and 69 years old with stage I lung adenocarcinoma. The starting material was peripheral blood, obtained before any cancer treatment. V usage is TRBV6-1 and J usage is TRBJ2-5; D perhaps matches TRBD2 (5 bases). The CDR3 nucleotides read TGTGCCAGCAGTGAAGGGACGACTACGGAGCAGTACTTC. It translates to CASSEGTTTEQYF.